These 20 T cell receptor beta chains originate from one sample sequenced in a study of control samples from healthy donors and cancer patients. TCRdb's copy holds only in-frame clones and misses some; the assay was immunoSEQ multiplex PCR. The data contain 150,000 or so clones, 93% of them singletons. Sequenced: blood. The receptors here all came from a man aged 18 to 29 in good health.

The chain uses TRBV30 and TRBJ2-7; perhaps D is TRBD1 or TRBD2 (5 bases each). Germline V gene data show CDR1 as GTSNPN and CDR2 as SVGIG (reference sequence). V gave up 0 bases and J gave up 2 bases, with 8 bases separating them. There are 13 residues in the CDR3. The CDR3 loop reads CAWSVGGTYEQYF. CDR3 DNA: TGTGCCTGGAGTGTTGGGGGTACCTACGAGCAGTACTTC.

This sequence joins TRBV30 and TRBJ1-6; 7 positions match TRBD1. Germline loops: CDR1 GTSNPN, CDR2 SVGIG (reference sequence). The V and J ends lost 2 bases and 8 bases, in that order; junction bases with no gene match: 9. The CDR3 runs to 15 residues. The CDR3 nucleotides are TGTGCCTGGAGTATACCAGGGGGGGTCGATTCACCCCTCCACTTT. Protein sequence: CAWSIPGGVDSPLHF. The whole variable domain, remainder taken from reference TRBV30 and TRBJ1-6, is SQTIHQWPATLVQPVGSPLSLECTVEGTSNPNLYWYRQAAGRGLQLLFYSVGIGQISSEVPQNLSASRPQDRQFILSSKKLLLSDSGFYLCAWSIPGGVDSPLHFGNGTRLTVT.

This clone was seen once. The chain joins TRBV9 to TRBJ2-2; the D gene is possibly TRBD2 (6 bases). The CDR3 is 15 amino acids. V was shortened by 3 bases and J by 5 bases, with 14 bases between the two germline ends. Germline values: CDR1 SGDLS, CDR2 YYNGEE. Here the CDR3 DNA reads TGTGCCAGCAGCGAGGAGGGGCGCATGACCGGGGAGCTGTTTTTT. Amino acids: CASSEEGRMTGELFF.

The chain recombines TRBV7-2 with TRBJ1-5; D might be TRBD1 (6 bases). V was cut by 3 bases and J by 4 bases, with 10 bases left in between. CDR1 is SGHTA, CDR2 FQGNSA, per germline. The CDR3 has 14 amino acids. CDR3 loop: CASSFLRGNQPQHF. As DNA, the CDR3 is TGTGCCAGCAGCTTTTTGAGGGGGAATCAGCCCCAGCATTTT.

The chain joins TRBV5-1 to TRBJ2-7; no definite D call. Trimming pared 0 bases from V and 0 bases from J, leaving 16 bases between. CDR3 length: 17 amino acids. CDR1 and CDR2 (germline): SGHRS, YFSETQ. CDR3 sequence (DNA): TGCGCCAGCAGCTTGGCCTTAGTTCGTACTCGCTCCTACGAGCAGTACTTC. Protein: CASSLALVRTRSYEQYF.

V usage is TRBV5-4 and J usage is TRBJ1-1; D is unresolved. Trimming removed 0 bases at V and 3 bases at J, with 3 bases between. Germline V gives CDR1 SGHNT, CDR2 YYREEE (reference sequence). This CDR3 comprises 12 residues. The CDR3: CASSLGDTEAFF. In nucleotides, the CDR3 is TGTGCCAGCAGCTTGGGGGACACTGAAGCTTTCTTT.

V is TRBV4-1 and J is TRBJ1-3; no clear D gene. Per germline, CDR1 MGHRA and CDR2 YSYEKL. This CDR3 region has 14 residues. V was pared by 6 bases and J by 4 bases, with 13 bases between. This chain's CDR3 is CASSLFFDGNTIYF. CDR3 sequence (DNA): TGCGCCAGCAGTCTGTTTTTTGACGGAAACACCATATATTTT.

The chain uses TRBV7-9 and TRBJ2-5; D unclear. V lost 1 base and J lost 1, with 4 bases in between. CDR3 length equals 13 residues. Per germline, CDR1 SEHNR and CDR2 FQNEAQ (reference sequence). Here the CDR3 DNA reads TGTGCCAGCAGCTTAGACAGCCAAGAGACCCAGTACTTC. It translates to CASSLDSQETQYF. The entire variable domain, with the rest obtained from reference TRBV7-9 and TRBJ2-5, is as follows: DTGVSQNPRHKITKRGQNVTFRCDPISEHNRLYWYRQTLGQGPEFLTYFQNEAQLEKSRLLSDRFSAERPKGSFSTLEIQRTEQGDSAMYLCASSLDSQETQYFGPGTRLLVL.

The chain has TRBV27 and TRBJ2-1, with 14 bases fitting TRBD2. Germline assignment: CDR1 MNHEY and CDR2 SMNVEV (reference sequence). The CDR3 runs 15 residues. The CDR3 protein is CATQDGPTSGRAKFF. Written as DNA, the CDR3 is TGTGCTACCCAGGATGGGCCGACTAGCGGGAGGGCCAAGTTCTTC.

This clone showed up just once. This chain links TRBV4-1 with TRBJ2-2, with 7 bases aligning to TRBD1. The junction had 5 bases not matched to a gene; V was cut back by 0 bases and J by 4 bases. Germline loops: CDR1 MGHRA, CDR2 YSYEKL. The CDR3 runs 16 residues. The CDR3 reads CASSQDRGRITGELFF. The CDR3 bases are TGCGCCAGCAGCCAAGATAGGGGGCGGATCACCGGGGAGCTGTTTTTT.

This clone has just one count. CDR3 sequence (DNA): TGTGCCAGCAGCCAAGTTGCGTCCATCGTGACGGAAGCTTTCTTT. Residues: CASSQVASIVTEAFF. V is TRBV4-2 and J is TRBJ1-1; D not resolved. CDR1 is LGHNA and CDR2 is YNFKEQ in the germline V gene. This CDR3 is 15 amino acids long. Trimming shortened V by 1 base and J by 8 bases, and 17 bases separated the two germline ends.

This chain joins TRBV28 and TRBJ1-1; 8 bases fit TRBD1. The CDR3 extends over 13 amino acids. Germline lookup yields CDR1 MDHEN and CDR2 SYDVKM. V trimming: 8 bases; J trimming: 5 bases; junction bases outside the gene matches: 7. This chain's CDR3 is CASRYRGVTEAFF. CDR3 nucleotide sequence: TGTGCCAGCCGTTACAGGGGGGTGACTGAAGCTTTCTTT.

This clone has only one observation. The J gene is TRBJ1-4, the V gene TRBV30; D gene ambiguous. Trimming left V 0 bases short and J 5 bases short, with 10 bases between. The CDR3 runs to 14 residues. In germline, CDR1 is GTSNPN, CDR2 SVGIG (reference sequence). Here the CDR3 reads CAWSVLGGNEKLFF. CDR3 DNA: TGTGCCTGGAGTGTACTCGGTGGCAATGAAAAACTGTTTTTT.

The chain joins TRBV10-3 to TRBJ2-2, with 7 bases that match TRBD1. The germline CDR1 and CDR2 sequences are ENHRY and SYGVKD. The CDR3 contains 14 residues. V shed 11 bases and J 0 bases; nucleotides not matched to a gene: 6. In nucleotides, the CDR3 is TGTGCCGTGAACAGGGGCACGAACACCGGGGAGCTGTTTTTT. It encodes CAVNRGTNTGELFF.

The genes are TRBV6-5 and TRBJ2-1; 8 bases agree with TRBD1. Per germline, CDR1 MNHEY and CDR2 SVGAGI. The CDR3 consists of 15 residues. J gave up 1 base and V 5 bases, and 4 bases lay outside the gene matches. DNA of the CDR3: TGTGCCAGCAGTCCAGACAGGGGTTCCTACAATGAGCAGTTCTTC. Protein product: CASSPDRGSYNEQFF.

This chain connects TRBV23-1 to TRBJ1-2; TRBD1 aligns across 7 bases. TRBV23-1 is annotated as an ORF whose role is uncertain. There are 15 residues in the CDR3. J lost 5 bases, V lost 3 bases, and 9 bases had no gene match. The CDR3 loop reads CASSQEDRLGYGYTF. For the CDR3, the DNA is TGCGCCAGCAGTCAGGAGGACAGGCTCGGGTATGGCTACACCTTC.

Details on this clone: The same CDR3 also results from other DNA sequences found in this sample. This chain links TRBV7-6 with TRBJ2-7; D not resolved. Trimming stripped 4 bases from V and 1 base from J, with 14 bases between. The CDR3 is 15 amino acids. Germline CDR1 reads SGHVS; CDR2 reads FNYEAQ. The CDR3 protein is CASSSSPGRSYEQYF. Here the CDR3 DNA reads TGTGCCAGCAGCTCTTCCCCCGGAAGATCCTACGAGCAGTACTTC.

Here the CDR3 reads CASSFTGTYNEQFF. The CDR3 DNA sequence: TGTGCCAGCAGTTTTACAGGAACCTACAATGAGCAGTTCTTC. The chain links TRBV27 to TRBJ2-1; perhaps TRBD1 as D (5 bases). Looked up from germline, CDR1 is MNHEY and CDR2 is SMNVEV (reference sequence). The length of the CDR3 is 14 residues. The V and J ends lost 3 bases and 2 bases respectively, with 8 bases between them.

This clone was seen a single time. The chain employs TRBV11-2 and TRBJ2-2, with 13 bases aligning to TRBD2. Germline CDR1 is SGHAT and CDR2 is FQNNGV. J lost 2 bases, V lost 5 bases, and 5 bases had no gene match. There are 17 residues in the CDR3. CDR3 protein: CASSPRLAGGNTGELFF. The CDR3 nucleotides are TGTGCCAGCAGCCCAAGACTAGCGGGAGGCAACACCGGGGAGCTGTTTTTT.

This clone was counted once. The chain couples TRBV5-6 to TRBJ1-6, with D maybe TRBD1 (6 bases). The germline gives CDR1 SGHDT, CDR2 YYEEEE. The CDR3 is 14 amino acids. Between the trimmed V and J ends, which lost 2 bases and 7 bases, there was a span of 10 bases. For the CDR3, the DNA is TGTGCCAGCAGCTTTCAGGGGACGAATTCACCCCTCCACTTT. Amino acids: CASSFQGTNSPLHF.